This entry is about one TCR beta chain. The antigen remains undetermined. The time point denotes: blood at routine non-recurrence follow-up after resection. The data were taken from a study of spatial heterogeneity in lung cancer. The wider study: In cases with available follow-up PBMC samples, these were sequenced at a median of roughly two years after resection. General study results and limits: Ubiquitous expanded tumor TCRs were observed in blood more at resection than follow-up.

TCRdb re-called the 5' RACE reads through MiXCR, storing one row per CDR3 protein. The table records about 110,000 distinct CDR3 sequences, about a tenth of them present only once. This CDR3 has 15 residues. Looked up from germline, CDR1 is WSHSY and CDR2 is SAAADI. With 6 bases clipped from V and 1 base from J, the junction kept 2 bases outside the gene matches. The sample in question was PBMCs, obtained at follow-up. J is TRBJ2-1 and V is TRBV10-2; 11 bases agree with TRBD2. The source is a female donor with early-stage non-small cell lung cancer. The CDR3 is CASRIAGGSYNEQFF. In nucleotides, the CDR3 is TGCGCCAGCAGAATAGCGGGAGGGTCCTACAATGAGCAGTTCTTC.